This T cell receptor (beta chain) originates from a study of naive and memory T cell subsets. Whole-study results and caveats: Between naive and memory subsets, TCR abundance power law exponents differed.

About this clonotype: As yet, its antigen is unknown.

Both TRBC1 and TRBC2 were covered by a beta constant-region primer of two equimolar oligonucleotides. The ligated cDNA underwent four PCR rounds using SP2 and nested alpha and beta constant-region primers. TCRdb reanalysed the UMI-ligation and nested PCR reads using MiXCR and keeps one entry per CDR3 protein. The sample lists some 110,000 distinct CDR3 sequences, approximately 37% occurring once. This CDR3 has 15 amino acids. CDR1 and CDR2 from the germline V gene are LGHNA and YSLEER. The germline V and J ends were trimmed by 0 bases and 8 bases, with 16 bases remaining between them. This chain links TRBV4-3 with TRBJ1-2; the D is unclear. The source of this sequence is a human donor in good health. The sample taken for sequencing was central memory CD4+ T cells from blood. DNA of the CDR3: TGCGCCAGCAGCCAAGATCACGGACCGCGTACCGGCTACACCTTC. Translated: CASSQDHGPRTGYTF.